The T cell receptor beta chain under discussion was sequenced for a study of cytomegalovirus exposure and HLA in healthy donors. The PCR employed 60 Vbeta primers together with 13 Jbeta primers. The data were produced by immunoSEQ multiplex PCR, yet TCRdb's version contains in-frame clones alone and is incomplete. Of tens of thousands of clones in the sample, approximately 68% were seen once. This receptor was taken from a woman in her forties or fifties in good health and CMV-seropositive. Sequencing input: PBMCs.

CDR3 DNA: TGCGCCAGCAGCTTGGCGGGGACAGGGTTGGCCGGGGAGCTGTTTTTT. It specifies CASSLAGTGLAGELFF. The rearrangement uses TRBV5-1 and TRBJ2-2; the match to TRBD1 covers 9 bases. This CDR3 region has 16 residues. Germline CDR1 and CDR2: SGHRS and YFSETQ. V shed 0 bases and J 6 bases; nucleotides not matched to a gene: 6. The full variable domain, with the rest looked up from reference TRBV5-1 and TRBJ2-2, is KAGVTQTPRYLIKTRGQQVTLSCSPISGHRSVSWYQQTPGQGLQFLFEYFSETQRNKGNFPGRFSGRQFSNSRSEMNVSTLELGDSALYLCASSLAGTGLAGELFFGEGSRLTVL.